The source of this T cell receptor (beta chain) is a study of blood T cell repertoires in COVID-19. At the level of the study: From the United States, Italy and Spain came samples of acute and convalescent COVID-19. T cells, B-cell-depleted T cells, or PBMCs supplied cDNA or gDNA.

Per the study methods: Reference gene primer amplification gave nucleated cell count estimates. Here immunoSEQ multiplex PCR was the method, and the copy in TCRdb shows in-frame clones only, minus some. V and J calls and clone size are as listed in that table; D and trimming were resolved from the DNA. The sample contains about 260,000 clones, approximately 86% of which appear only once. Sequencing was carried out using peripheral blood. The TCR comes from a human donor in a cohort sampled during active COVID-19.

CDR3 DNA sequence: TGTGCCAGCAGCCTCGGGACTAGCGGGGCAGAAGAGACCCAGTACTTC. This translates into CASSLGTSGAEETQYF. The chain recombines TRBV11-3 with TRBJ2-5; 13 nucleotides match TRBD2. Per the germline V gene, CDR1 is SGHNT and CDR2 is YENEEA. The CDR3 spans 16 residues. With 5 bases clipped from V and 3 bases from J, the junction kept 6 bases outside the gene matches.